Following are 9 T cell receptor beta chains from one sample sequenced in a study of human T cells and chemical hapten exposure (dated by TCRdb to 2020 to 2022). The protocol used for the library was RACE. The instrument given in TCRdb is NextSeq 500. TCRdb trimmed public reads at Q25 via fastp, called clones via MiXCR and kept in-frame beta chains. Under each unique CDR3 protein, matching rows form one entry showing the most common genes and DNA. This sample holds 150,000 to 200,000 distinct CDR3 sequences; around 23% were observed only once. 2.5% of the sample is taken by the ten largest. The time point label of this sample denotes: patch test 3, about 24 weeks after DPC sensitization. Per the publication, the treatment or condition label means: therapeutic diphenylcyclopropenone sensitization with weekly scalp DPC. The starting material was whole blood, obtained in connection with sensitization to the hapten diphenylcyclopropenone (DPC). These receptors came from a woman between 40 and 55 years old with alopecia areata. Some clones in this sample may be carry-over from other donors' samples.

Only a few counts were recorded for this clonotype. The genes are TRBV6-5 and TRBJ1-1; D is ambiguous. The V end was cut by 2 bases, the J end by 3 bases, with 7 bases between. Per the germline V gene, CDR1 is MNHEY and CDR2 is SVGAGI. The CDR3 is made up of 13 amino acids. CDR3 in DNA: TGTGCCAGCAGTTACGGCGTTGACACTGAAGCTTTCTTT. Its protein product is CASSYGVDTEAFF.

This clonotype was counted ten times or more. The genes are TRBV7-8 and TRBJ2-7; D is perhaps TRBD2 (5 bases). This CDR3 contains 14 residues. The V gene's germline CDR1 is SGHVS and CDR2 FQNEAQ. V lost 1 base, J lost 6 bases, and 13 bases lay in between. In nucleotides, the CDR3 is TGTGCCAGCAGCTTAGGAGGGAGTCGGAGCGAGCAGTACTTC. It yields the protein CASSLGGSRSEQYF.

This clonotype was counted between two and nine times. The chain has TRBV5-6 and TRBJ2-3, with 12 bases identical to TRBD2. The CDR3 consists of 16 residues. Germline trimming cut 5 bases from V and 0 bases from J; bases unmatched to any gene: 4. Germline-derived CDR1 and CDR2 are SGHDT and YYEEEE. The CDR3 protein is CASRIGLAGSTDTQYF. The DNA for the CDR3 is TGTGCCAGCAGGATCGGACTAGCGGGGAGCACAGATACGCAGTATTTT.

This clonotype was detected a few times. The J gene is TRBJ2-1, the V gene TRBV5-1; D is perhaps TRBD1 (5 bases). Trimming pared 4 bases from V and 7 bases from J, leaving 9 bases between. The CDR3 consists of 12 residues. Per the germline V gene, CDR1 is SGHRS and CDR2 is YFSETQ. The CDR3: CASSHDRNEQFF. The CDR3 region has the DNA TGCGCCAGCAGCCATGACAGAAATGAGCAGTTCTTC.

There are a few counts of this clonotype. The rearrangement joins TRBV7-2 to TRBJ2-1; possibly TRBD1 or TRBD2 for D (5 bases each). Germline V gene lookup returns CDR1 SGHTA and CDR2 FQGNSA. Trimming stripped 11 bases from V and 0 bases from J, with 11 bases between. The CDR3 runs 13 residues. CDR3 bases: TGTGCCTCGGAGGACAACTCCTACAATGAGCAGTTCTTC. This gives the protein CASEDNSYNEQFF.

The chain employs TRBV4-2 and TRBJ1-4; D is unclear. CDR3 length: 13 amino acids. Germline CDR1 LGHNA, CDR2 YNFKEQ. V lost 2 bases to trimming and J lost 8 bases, with 9 bases between them. The DNA of the CDR3 is TGTGCCAGCAGCCAACGAGAGGACGAAAAACTGTTTTTT. Its protein is CASSQREDEKLFF.

V gene TRBV7-2 combines with J gene TRBJ2-2, with unresolved D. Trimming removed 5 bases at V and 10 bases at J, with 11 bases between. The CDR3 is 12 amino acids. Germline V lookup: CDR1 SGHTA, CDR2 FQGNSA. This CDR3 reads CASSTQGVELFF. CDR3 sequence (DNA): TGTGCCAGCAGCACTCAAGGAGTGGAGCTGTTTTTT.

V usage is TRBV6-2 or TRBV6-3 and J usage is TRBJ1-1; D is perhaps TRBD1 (5 bases). CDR3 length equals 16 residues. Trimming removed 6 bases at V and 1 base at J, with 18 bases between. Germline CDR1 MNHEY, CDR2 SVGEGT. CDR3 bases: TGTGCCAGCAGCACCTACACAGGACGGGGGAACACTGAAGCTTTCTTT. It translates to CASSTYTGRGNTEAFF.

The genes are TRBV7-6 and TRBJ2-1; tentatively, D is TRBD1 (5 bases). Between the trimmed V and J ends, which lost 5 bases and 4 bases, there was a span of 15 bases. The CDR3 length is 15 residues. Germline V gene data show CDR1 as SGHVS and CDR2 as FNYEAQ. CDR3 nucleotides: TGTGCCAGCAGCATTCAGGGCGTAGTATACAATGAGCAGTTCTTC. Its protein is CASSIQGVVYNEQFF.